This T cell receptor beta chain was identified in a study of blood T cell repertoires in COVID-19. About the research overall: Acute and convalescent COVID-19 specimens originated in the United States, Italy and Spain.

As originally analysed: For nucleated cells, counts were estimated from reference gene primer amplification. The protocol was immunoSEQ multiplex PCR, while the TCRdb copy is restricted to in-frame clones and leaves out a portion. That table gives V, J and clone size, and the DNA gave D and trimming. This sample has about 97,000 clones, with 75% to 95% found just once. Germline values: CDR1 SGHAT, CDR2 FQNNGV. The CDR3 contains 14 residues. V lost 5 bases to trimming and J lost 10 bases; unmatched junction nucleotides: 13. This clonotype was obtained from a man between 18 and 35 years old with acute or convalescent COVID-19. Sequenced sample: peripheral blood. The V gene is TRBV11-2, the J gene TRBJ1-2; 7 bases are shared with TRBD1. Here the CDR3 DNA reads TGTGCCAGCAGCCCCGGGACAGACGGAAACATCTACACCTTC. It yields the protein CASSPGTDGNIYTF.